This is a list of T cell receptor beta chains from one sample in a study of blood T cell repertoires in COVID-19. Profiling relied on immunoSEQ multiplex PCR, and the TCRdb table lists in-frame clones only, not all of them. The profile shows about 250,000 clones, around 88% of them singletons. The specimen was peripheral blood. These receptors were obtained from a woman aged 25 to 39 with COVID-19, enrolled during active disease. CDR3s include the opening cysteine and the closing phenylalanine or tryptophan. A D gene is named only where the DNA matches it firmly. Clone size is not always given. Where it is, it says once, few, many or a class for expanded clones.

v_call	d_call	j_call	clone_size	cdr3_length	cdr3_nt	cdr3_aa
TRBV10-1	TRBD2	TRBJ2-3	-	16	TGCGCCAGCAGTGAGTCGAACGGGAGGGTGGCAGATACGCAGTATTTT	CASSESNGRVADTQYF
TRBV27	-	TRBJ1-2	-	13	TGTGCCAGCAGTTTGACACCTAACTATGGCTACACCTTC	CASSLTPNYGYTF
TRBV18	-	TRBJ1-1	-	14	TGTGCCAGCTCACACGTCATGAGGCACCCTGAAGCTTTCTTT	CASSHVMRHPEAFF
TRBV6-5	TRBD1	TRBJ1-2	-	15	TGTGCCAGCAGCCTACGAGCGGACAGGGACTCTGGCTACACCTTC	CASSLRADRDSGYTF
TRBV14	TRBD2	TRBJ2-1	-	17	TGTGCCAGCAGCCAAATAGTGACTAGCGGGAGGCGCAATGAGCAGTTCTTC	CASSQIVTSGRRNEQFF
TRBV7-2	TRBD2	TRBJ2-1	-	15	TGTGCCAGCAGCCGGACTAGCGGAGGCAACAATGAGCAGTTCTTC	CASSRTSGGNNEQFF
TRBV4-2	-	TRBJ1-2	-	16	TGTGCCAGCAGCCAAGACTTCCAGGGCCAAGGCTATGGCTACACCTTC	CASSQDFQGQGYGYTF
TRBV4-1	-	TRBJ1-1	few	15	TGCGCCAGCAGCCAAGTTGGGACTAGGGATCGAGAAGCTTTCTTT	CASSQVGTRDREAFF
TRBV24-1	-	TRBJ2-7	-	12	TGTGCCACCACCTTAGTCGGCTACGAGCAGTACTTC	CATTLVGYEQYF
TRBV6-2/TRBV6-3	-	TRBJ1-2	-	12	TGTGCCAGCAGTTACGGGGGCGCGGGCTACACCTTC	CASSYGGAGYTF
TRBV2	-	TRBJ2-1	-	15	TGTGCCAGCAGTGAGACTTCGAGCTCCTACAATGAGCAGTTCTTC	CASSETSSSYNEQFF
TRBV4-1	-	TRBJ2-3	once	15	TGCGCCAGCAGCCAAGATGGGGGGACGATCGATACGCAGTATTTT	CASSQDGGTIDTQYF
TRBV9	TRBD2	TRBJ2-1	-	16	TGTGCCAGCAGCGTAGATACGGCGGGGGGCTACAATGAGCAGTTCTTC	CASSVDTAGGYNEQFF
TRBV6-5	-	TRBJ1-6	-	14	TGTGCCAGCAGTAACGGGAACCTCCTTTCACCCCTCCACTTT	CASSNGNLLSPLHF
TRBV7-2	TRBD2	TRBJ2-3	-	17	TGTGCCAGCAGCTTACGGGGTGGGAGGGCCCTCACAGATACGCAGTATTTT	CASSLRGGRALTDTQYF
TRBV27	TRBD1	TRBJ1-1	-	13	TGTGCCAGCAGTTTAGCAGGGGGCACTGAAGCTTTCTTT	CASSLAGGTEAFF
TRBV15	-	TRBJ2-5	-	14	TGTGCCACCAGCAGAGATCGTGAGGTAGTGACCCAGTACTTC	CATSRDREVVTQYF
TRBV6-5	TRBD1	TRBJ1-2	-	14	TGTGCCAGCAGTTGGACAGGGAGGGGCTATGGCTACACCTTC	CASSWTGRGYGYTF
TRBV5-4	-	TRBJ1-4	-	16	TGTGCCAGCAGCCACGGGTGGGGACAACGTCCAGAAAAACTGTTTTTT	CASSHGWGQRPEKLFF
TRBV4-3	TRBD1	TRBJ2-1	-	14	TGCGCCAGCAGCATACAGGGGGGCTACAATGAGCAGTTCTTC	CASSIQGGYNEQFF
TRBV11-3	TRBD2	TRBJ2-2	-	17	TGTGCCAGCAGCACTAGCGGGAGAGGGACTAACACCGGGGAGCTGTTTTTT	CASSTSGRGTNTGELFF
TRBV27	TRBD2	TRBJ2-2	-	17	TGTGCCAGCAGTTTTTCGTCCGGGACTAGCCAGATCGGGGAGCTGTTTTTT	CASSFSSGTSQIGELFF
TRBV2	TRBD2	TRBJ2-5	-	15	TGTGCCAGCAGGAAAAGACTAGCGGGCCAAGAGACCCAGTACTTC	CASRKRLAGQETQYF
TRBV15	-	TRBJ2-7	-	15	TGTGCCACCAGCAGAGTTCAGGGTCACTCCTACGAGCAGTACTTC	CATSRVQGHSYEQYF
TRBV3-1/TRBV3-2	-	TRBJ2-5	-	15	TGTGCCAGCAGCCGTCATCTAGGAGGGGAGGAGACCCAGTACTTC	CASSRHLGGEETQYF
TRBV15	-	TRBJ1-5	-	13	TGTGCCACCAGCCCGACTCCTCGGCAGCCCCAGCATTTT	CATSPTPRQPQHF
TRBV3-1/TRBV3-2	-	TRBJ1-3	-	16	TGTGCCAGCAGCCAAGTTCGGGGGGCTCATGGAAACACCATATATTTT	CASSQVRGAHGNTIYF
TRBV7-9	TRBD2	TRBJ2-2	-	14	TGTGCCAGCAATCTAGCGGGGTTAACCGGGGAGCTGTTTTTT	CASNLAGLTGELFF
TRBV28	-	TRBJ1-2	-	15	TGTGCCAGCAGTTTAGGGCAGCTTACTAACTATGGCTACACCTTC	CASSLGQLTNYGYTF
TRBV11-1	TRBD2	TRBJ2-7	-	15	TGTGCCAGCAGCACCACTAGCGGGGTGTCCTACGAGCAGTACTTC	CASSTTSGVSYEQYF
TRBV27	-	TRBJ2-2	-	14	TGTGCCAGCAGTTTACCCGATGGAGCCGGGGAGCTGTTTTTT	CASSLPDGAGELFF
TRBV15	-	TRBJ2-5	-	15	TGTGCCACCAGCAGAGGCAGCGGCTTGCAAGAGACCCAGTACTTC	CATSRGSGLQETQYF
TRBV7-2	TRBD2	TRBJ2-3	-	16	TGTGCCAGCAGCCTCAGACTAGCGGGAGCCCCCGATACGCAGTATTTT	CASSLRLAGAPDTQYF
TRBV7-8	TRBD1	TRBJ1-5	-	15	TGTGCCAGCAGCGACGGGACAGGCGTCAATCAGCCCCAGCATTTT	CASSDGTGVNQPQHF
TRBV6-4	-	TRBJ2-2	once	14	TGTGCCAGCAGACGACAGGTCAACACCGGGGAGCTGTTTTTT	CASRRQVNTGELFF